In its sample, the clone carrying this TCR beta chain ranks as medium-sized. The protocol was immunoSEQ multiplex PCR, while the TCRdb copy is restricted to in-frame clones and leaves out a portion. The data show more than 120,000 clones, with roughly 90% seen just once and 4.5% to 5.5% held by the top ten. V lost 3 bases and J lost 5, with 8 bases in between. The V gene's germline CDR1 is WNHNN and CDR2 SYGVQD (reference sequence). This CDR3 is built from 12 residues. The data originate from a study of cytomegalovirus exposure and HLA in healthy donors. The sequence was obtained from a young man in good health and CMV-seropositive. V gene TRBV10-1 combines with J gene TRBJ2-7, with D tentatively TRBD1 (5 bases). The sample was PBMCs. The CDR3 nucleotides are TGCGCCAGCAGTGAATGGGGCGACGAGCAGTACTTC. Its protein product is CASSEWGDEQYF.